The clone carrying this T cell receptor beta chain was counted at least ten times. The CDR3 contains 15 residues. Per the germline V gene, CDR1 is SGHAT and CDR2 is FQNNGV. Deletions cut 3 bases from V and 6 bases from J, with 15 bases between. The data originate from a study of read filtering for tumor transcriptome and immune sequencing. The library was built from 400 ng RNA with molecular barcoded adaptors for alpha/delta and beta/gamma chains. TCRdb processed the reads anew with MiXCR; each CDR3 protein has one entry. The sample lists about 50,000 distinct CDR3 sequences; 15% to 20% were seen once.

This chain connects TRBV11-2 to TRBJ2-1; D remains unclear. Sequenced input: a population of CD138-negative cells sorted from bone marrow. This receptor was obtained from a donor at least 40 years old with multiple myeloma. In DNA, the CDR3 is TGTGCCAGCAGCTTTGGTCTGCCAATGGGCAATGAGCAGTTCTTC. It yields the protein CASSFGLPMGNEQFF.